These 31 T cell receptor beta chains were sequenced from one sample in a study of shared T cell receptors in the human thymus. TCRdb's table, derived via immunoSEQ multiplex PCR, lists solely in-frame clones and lacks some. The data show more than 300,000 clones, approximately 95% seen once. The sample comprised thymocytes. Every receptor here comes from a human donor.

The gene calls are TRBV6-5 and TRBJ2-7; no reliable D call. With 2 bases removed from V and 3 bases from J, the gap between germline ends came to 8 bases. The CDR3 is made up of 13 amino acids. CDR1 is MNHEY and CDR2 is SVGAGI in the germline V gene. The DNA of the CDR3 is TGTGCCAGCAGTTACCCCAGGAGCTACGAGCAGTACTTC. Translated, it gives CASSYPRSYEQYF.

This clone has a handful of counts. The gene calls are TRBV7-9 and TRBJ1-1; no clear D. CDR3 length: 12 amino acids. V lost 2 bases, J lost 6 bases, and 7 bases lay in between. CDR1 is SEHNR and CDR2 is FQNEAQ in the germline V gene (reference sequence). As DNA, the CDR3 is TGTGCCAGCAGCTTATCTAAAGCTGAAGCTTTCTTT. It yields the protein CASSLSKAEAFF.

CDR3 in amino acids: CASSEASGSSEQYF. The CDR3 region has the DNA TGTGCCAGCAGTGAGGCTAGCGGGAGCTCCGAGCAGTACTTC. The chain combines TRBV2 with TRBJ2-7, with 10 bases that match TRBD2. The CDR3 loop spans 14 amino acids. Germline lookup yields CDR1 SNHLY and CDR2 FYNNEI. V dropped 3 bases and J dropped 6; count of bases not matched to a gene: 5.

The rearrangement uses TRBV7-2 and TRBJ2-7; D uncertain. Per germline, CDR1 SGHTA and CDR2 FQGNSA. This CDR3 region has 12 residues. V dropped 5 bases and J dropped 6 bases, with 11 bases sitting between them. CDR3 sequence: CASSPTLTEQYF. The CDR3 DNA sequence: TGTGCCAGCAGCCCGACCCTCACCGAGCAGTACTTC.

This rearrangement joins TRBV14 to TRBJ1-3; D not resolved. The CDR3 length is 11 residues. Per germline, CDR1 SGHDN and CDR2 FVKESK. V was pared by 3 bases and J by 5 bases, with 2 bases between. Written as DNA, the CDR3 is TGTGCCAGCAGCCACCGAAACACCATATATTTT. Translating gives CASSHRNTIYF.

This chain links TRBV5-5 with TRBJ2-7; TRBD1 or TRBD2 may be the D gene (5 bases each). The germline V and J ends were trimmed by 5 bases and 6 bases, with 12 bases remaining between them. CDR1 and CDR2 from the germline V gene are SGHKS and YYEKEE (reference sequence). The CDR3 runs 12 residues. CDR3 loop: CASRRAGSEQYF. CDR3 sequence (DNA): TGTGCCAGCAGGAGGGCAGGGTCCGAGCAGTACTTC.

V and J are TRBV5-1 and TRBJ2-7; 8 nucleotides align to TRBD1. The germline V gene encodes CDR1 SGHRS and CDR2 YFSETQ. V lost 4 bases and J lost 3; bases outside the gene matches: 9. The CDR3 runs to 15 residues. As DNA, the CDR3 is TGCGCCAGCAGCCGGAAGGGAGACAGGGGCTACGAGCAGTACTTC. Translating it yields CASSRKGDRGYEQYF.

The chain links TRBV29-1 to TRBJ2-7; 8 positions agree with TRBD1. This CDR3 region has 14 residues. J lost 0 bases, V lost 2 bases, and 3 bases had no gene match. Germline values: CDR1 SQVTM, CDR2 ANQGSEA. The CDR3 DNA reads as TGCAGCGTTGAAAGGGACAGGCACTCCTACGAGCAGTACTTC. Residues: CSVERDRHSYEQYF.

The gene calls are TRBV5-4 and TRBJ1-1; no reliable D call. Germline assignment: CDR1 SGHNT and CDR2 YYREEE (reference sequence). The CDR3 extends over 14 amino acids. The V end lost 3 bases, the J end lost 0 bases, and 9 bases lay between the germline ends. The CDR3 reads CASSYRELNTEAFF. CDR3 bases: TGTGCCAGCAGCTATAGAGAGTTGAACACTGAAGCTTTCTTT.

The V gene is TRBV4-1, the J gene TRBJ2-6; possibly TRBD2 for D (5 bases). The CDR3 is 16 amino acids. Germline CDR1 is MGHRA and CDR2 is YSYEKL. Between the trimmed V and J ends, which lost 0 bases and 11 bases, there was a span of 17 bases. The CDR3 loop reads CASSQEAVGKQDVLTF. CDR3 sequence (DNA): TGCGCCAGCAGCCAAGAAGCGGTCGGTAAGCAGGACGTCCTGACTTTC.

The chain combines TRBV28 with TRBJ1-5; D uncertain. The CDR3 has 16 amino acids. Per germline, CDR1 MDHEN and CDR2 SYDVKM. V dropped 7 bases and J dropped 3 bases, with 19 bases sitting between them. As DNA, the CDR3 is TGTGCCAGCAACCCCTGGGCAACTTGGATCAATCAGCCCCAGCATTTT. This codes for CASNPWATWINQPQHF. Supplemented by reference TRBV28 and TRBJ1-5, the full variable domain reads DVKVTQSSRYLVKRTGEKVFLECVQDMDHENMFWYRQDPGLGLRLIYFSYDVKMKEKGDIPEGYSVSREKKERFSLILESASTNQTSMYLCASNPWATWINQPQHFGDGTRLSIL.

The CDR3 spells CASSQELDSPEAFF. CDR3 DNA: TGTGCCAGCAGCCAAGAGTTGGACAGCCCTGAAGCTTTCTTT. This sequence joins TRBV4-2 and TRBJ1-1; the D gene is possibly TRBD1 (6 bases). This CDR3 contains 14 residues. Per germline, CDR1 LGHNA and CDR2 YNFKEQ. Trimming pared 0 bases from V and 6 bases from J, leaving 11 bases between.

This chain links TRBV6-5 with TRBJ2-1, with D possibly being TRBD1 or TRBD2 (5 bases each). The V end was cut by 7 bases, the J end by 5 bases, with 18 bases between. The CDR3 extends over 15 amino acids. Germline CDR1 reads MNHEY; CDR2 reads SVGAGI. The CDR3 region has the DNA TGTGCCAGCACCACGAGGGGTAGGCCTAACAATGAGCAGTTCTTC. This encodes CASTTRGRPNNEQFF.

This rearrangement joins TRBV2 to TRBJ2-2; TRBD2 agrees at 10 bases. Germline lookup yields CDR1 SNHLY and CDR2 FYNNEI. V dropped 6 bases and J dropped 3; count of bases not matched to a gene: 4. This CDR3 comprises 15 residues. The CDR3 protein is CASRSGRDDTGELFF. CDR3 DNA sequence: TGTGCCAGCAGGAGCGGGAGGGACGACACCGGGGAGCTGTTTTTT. The full variable domain, its missing parts supplied by reference TRBV2 and TRBJ2-2, is EPEVTQTPSHQVTQMGQEVILRCVPISNHLYFYWYRQILGQKVEFLVSFYNNEISEKSEIFDDQFSVERPDGSNFTLKIRSTKLEDSAMYFCASRSGRDDTGELFFGEGSRLTVL.

Concerning this clone itself: The junction departs from germline at one end; a sequencing error may be responsible. The gene calls are TRBV28 and TRBJ2-3; 14 bases align to TRBD2. The length of the CDR3 is 18 residues. Germline loops: CDR1 MDHEN, CDR2 SYDVKM. The CDR3 nucleotides read TGTGCCAGCGGTTTTGGGACTAGCGGGAGTCGGGGCACAGATACGCAGTATTTT. Translating gives CASGFGTSGSRGTDTQYF.

The V gene is TRBV6-4, the J gene TRBJ2-1; TRBD2 aligns across 10 bases. Trimming took 0 bases from V and 8 from J; bases not matched to a gene: 7. This CDR3 spans 16 amino acids. Germline loops: CDR1 MRHNA, CDR2 SNTAGT. CDR3 DNA: TGTGCCAGCAGTGACTCTAGTTACGGGACTAGCGATGAGCAGTTCTTC. This translates into CASSDSSYGTSDEQFF.

V and J are TRBV19 and TRBJ1-5, with no clear D. Trimming took off 3 bases at V and 11 bases at J, with 17 bases between the two ends. The CDR3 runs to 14 residues. Germline V CDR1 and CDR2: LNHDA, SQIVND (reference sequence). CDR3 residues: CASSMSRASGAQHF. CDR3 coding DNA: TGTGCCAGTAGTATGAGCCGAGCGTCTGGGGCCCAGCATTTT.

The chain uses TRBV18 and TRBJ2-1, with 7 nucleotides matching TRBD2. CDR1 and CDR2 from the germline V gene are KGHSH and LQKENI. V shed 6 bases and J 8 bases; nucleotides not matched to a gene: 13. This CDR3 has 15 residues. The CDR3, as DNA: TGTGCCAGCTCCCGGGAGCTAGCGGAGGCGGATGAGCAGTTCTTC. Protein: CASSRELAEADEQFF.

The chain carries TRBV6-1 and TRBJ1-1; D not certain. Per the germline V gene, CDR1 is MNHNS and CDR2 is SASEGT. The CDR3 has 10 residues. Trimming took off 7 bases at V and 1 base at J, with 1 base between the two ends. The CDR3 reads CASKNTEAFF. CDR3 sequence (DNA): TGTGCCAGCAAGAACACTGAAGCTTTCTTT.

The chain is built from TRBV28 and TRBJ2-5; TRBD2 aligns across 13 bases. Germline assignment: CDR1 MDHEN and CDR2 SYDVKM. Trimming took 6 bases from V and 4 from J; bases not matched to a gene: 14. The CDR3 has 18 amino acids. CDR3 in DNA: TGTGCCAGCAGCTGGGCACCTACTAGCGGGAGGGCCGGAGAGACCCAGTACTTC. Encoded protein: CASSWAPTSGRAGETQYF.

V gene TRBV11-2 combines with J gene TRBJ2-3; no clear D gene. Germline V lookup: CDR1 SGHAT, CDR2 FQNNGV. The V end was cut by 3 bases, the J end by 2 bases, with 6 bases between. The length of the CDR3 is 13 residues. The CDR3, as DNA: TGTGCCAGCAGCTTGGTTATCACAGATACGCAGTATTTT. This codes for CASSLVITDTQYF. The full variable domain, its missing parts supplied by reference TRBV11-2 and TRBJ2-3, is EAGVAQSPRYKIIEKRQSVAFWCNPISGHATLYWYQQILGQGPKLLIQFQNNGVVDDSQLPKDRFSAERLKGVDSTLKIQPAKLEDSAVYLCASSLVITDTQYFGPGTRLTVL.

The rearrangement links TRBV6-4 to TRBJ2-3; D not resolved. This CDR3 is built from 11 residues. Trimming pared 2 bases from V and 6 bases from J, leaving 3 bases between. Germline V gene data show CDR1 as MRHNA and CDR2 as SNTAGT. This CDR3 is CASSDNDTQYF. The CDR3 bases are TGTGCCAGCAGTGACAATGATACGCAGTATTTT.

This chain uses TRBV10-2 with TRBJ1-3; no clear D gene. This CDR3 region has 14 residues. Germline loops: CDR1 WSHSY, CDR2 SAAADI. The V and J ends lost 6 bases and 0 bases respectively, with 9 bases between them. The CDR3 spells CASSRQGSGNTIYF. The CDR3 DNA follows: TGCGCCAGCAGCCGACAAGGCTCTGGAAACACCATATATTTT.

This clone appeared a single time. The chain is built from TRBV7-8 and TRBJ2-1; 13 nucleotides line up with TRBD2. The CDR3 spans 17 residues. Per germline, CDR1 SGHVS and CDR2 FQNEAQ. The ends lost 5 bases at V and 4 bases at J; junction bases unmatched: 8. CDR3 loop: CASSPRLAGGPYNEQFF. CDR3 sequence (DNA): TGTGCCAGCAGCCCAAGACTAGCGGGAGGCCCGTACAATGAGCAGTTCTTC. The full variable domain, in which reference TRBV7-8 and TRBJ2-1 provide the parts outside the CDR3, is GAGVSQSPRYKVAKRGQDVALRCDPISGHVSLFWYQQALGQGPEFLTYFQNEAQLDKSGLPSDRFFAERPEGSVSTLKIQRTQQEDSAVYLCASSPRLAGGPYNEQFFGPGTRLTVL.

This sequence joins TRBV5-6 and TRBJ2-7; 7 bases align to TRBD1. The CDR3 has 15 residues. Looked up from germline, CDR1 is SGHDT and CDR2 is YYEEEE. J lost 5 bases, V lost 1 base, and 9 bases had no gene match. This CDR3 reads CASSLRQGVIHEQYF. For the CDR3, the DNA is TGTGCCAGCAGCTTGAGGCAGGGGGTTATCCACGAGCAGTACTTC.

The DNA of the CDR3 is TGTGCCAGCAGCGCGAGGGCAGGACAGGGCTTATATGGCTACACCTTC. It encodes CASSARAGQGLYGYTF. The chain links TRBV9 to TRBJ1-2, with TRBD1 matching over 8 bases. CDR1 and CDR2 (germline): SGDLS, YYNGEE. The junction had 12 bases not matched to a gene; V was cut back by 3 bases and J by 5 bases. This CDR3 spans 16 amino acids.

The genes are TRBV11-2 and TRBJ2-2; D may match TRBD1 or TRBD2 (5 bases each). The ends were cut back, 1 base at V and 4 bases at J, with 19 bases in the middle. The germline CDR1 and CDR2 sequences are SGHAT and FQNNGV. This CDR3 spans 18 amino acids. The CDR3, as DNA: TGTGCCAGCAGCTTAGGGCTGACGGGGCAGCTGGGCACCGGGGAGCTGTTTTTT. Translation gives CASSLGLTGQLGTGELFF. The variable domain in full, completed from reference TRBV11-2 and TRBJ2-2, reads EAGVAQSPRYKIIEKRQSVAFWCNPISGHATLYWYQQILGQGPKLLIQFQNNGVVDDSQLPKDRFSAERLKGVDSTLKIQPAKLEDSAVYLCASSLGLTGQLGTGELFFGEGSRLTVL.

This clone was recorded only once. The chain links TRBV25-1 to TRBJ2-5; 10 nucleotides line up with TRBD2. Germline V lookup: CDR1 MGHDK, CDR2 SYGVNS. After removal of 2 bases from V and 5 bases from J, the junction contained 8 bases not matched to a gene. The CDR3 has 16 amino acids. The CDR3 loop reads CASSEGTSGKQETQYF. The DNA for the CDR3 is TGTGCCAGCAGTGAAGGAACTAGCGGGAAACAGGAGACCCAGTACTTC.

The chain joins TRBV11-3 to TRBJ2-7, with D tentatively TRBD1 or TRBD2 (5 bases each). The CDR3 is made up of 13 amino acids. The V gene lost 6 bases and the J gene lost 3 bases, with 12 bases spanning the gap. Germline CDR1 reads SGHNT; CDR2 reads YENEEA. The CDR3 loop is CASSPGPSYEQYF. The DNA for the CDR3 is TGTGCCAGCAGTCCGGGGCCCAGCTACGAGCAGTACTTC.

The genes are TRBV5-1 and TRBJ2-7; 9 positions agree with TRBD2. Trimming removed 0 bases from V and 0 bases from J; junction bases left unmatched: 7. The germline CDR1 and CDR2 sequences are SGHRS and YFSETQ. CDR3 length equals 17 residues. This CDR3 reads CASSLAAREGSSYEQYF. CDR3 in DNA: TGCGCCAGCAGCTTGGCGGCGCGGGAGGGGAGCTCCTACGAGCAGTACTTC.

The V and J genes are TRBV10-2 and TRBJ2-2; D is unclear. The CDR3 runs to 15 residues. Deletions cut 4 bases from V and 0 bases from J, with 9 bases between. Looked up from germline, CDR1 is WSHSY and CDR2 is SAAADI. CDR3 coding DNA: TGCGCCAGCAGTGGCGTCTCCTCGAACACCGGGGAGCTGTTTTTT. As protein: CASSGVSSNTGELFF.